This T cell receptor beta chain was retrieved from a study of CD8+ T cells in alopecia areata. The trim removed 5 bases at V and 7 bases at J, leaving 10 bases unmatched. Germline V gene sequence: CDR1 LNHDA, CDR2 SQIVND (reference sequence). CDR3 length: 15 residues. There are a few counts of this clone. What it binds is not known. Whole-study findings and limits: Tissue-resident alphabeta T cells belonging to normal skin likewise get sequenced within scalp specimens.

Extracted RNA was reverse transcribed into cDNA, the sequencing template. Profiling relied on immunoSEQ multiplex PCR, and the TCRdb table lists in-frame clones only, not all of them. This repertoire shows 150,000 to 200,000 clones, 55% found once; its top ten account for about 4.3%. Sequencing was performed on CD4+ T cells sorted from blood. This TCR derives from a human donor in good health. The V call is TRBV19, the J call TRBJ2-1; 8 nucleotides match TRBD2. Written as DNA, the CDR3 is TGTGCCAGTAGTGCGTACGGACTAGCCTCAAATGAGCAGTTCTTC. The encoded protein is CASSAYGLASNEQFF.